This TCR beta chain was profiled in a study of cytomegalovirus exposure and HLA in healthy donors. Broader study findings: Serostatus for CMV was the only available immune exposure information.

In germline, CDR1 is SGHRS, CDR2 YFSETQ. The CDR3 is 14 amino acids. V dropped 4 bases and J dropped 1 base, with 8 bases sitting between them. PCR used 60 Vbeta primers and 13 Jbeta primers. Measured with immunoSEQ multiplex PCR; TCRdb has only the in-frame clones, and not every one. The sample records 90,000 to 120,000 clones, 60% to 80% being singletons. Notes on this clone: The antigen is unknown.

The sequence was obtained from a man aged 55 to 70 in good health and CMV-seropositive. The rearrangement links TRBV5-1 to TRBJ2-2; possibly TRBD1 for D (5 bases). The specimen was PBMCs. CDR3 protein: CASSITGNTGELFF. The CDR3 region has the DNA TGCGCCAGCAGCATTACAGGGAACACCGGGGAGCTGTTTTTT.